This entry describes one TCR beta chain. Its target is unknown. This nonspecific control used anti-CD3/anti-CD28 bead stimulation of CD4+ T cells. Sorting of responding CD4+ T cells relied on upregulated CD40 ligand together with CD69. Plasma HIV-1 RNA stayed below 50 copies/mL for at least 4 years. Trimming removed 3 bases from V and 4 bases from J, with 12 bases in between. Per germline, CDR1 GTSNPN and CDR2 SVGIG (reference sequence). The CDR3 has 13 residues. The data were taken from a study of persistence of HIV-infected CD4 T cells. Study results and caveats: Antigen-responding cells were enriched for degenerate expanded CDR3beta sequences. TCR oligoclonality correlated with proviral oligoclonality in the same sorted populations.

The libraries were made with immunoSEQ version 4 in survey mode. Each sample used up to 1 ug genomic DNA diluted to 10 ng/uL. Sequencing used immunoSEQ multiplex PCR; TCRdb keeps in-frame clones, though not all of them. The sample has some 41,000 clones; 87% are singletons. This sequence was found in an adult man with HIV who was CMV-seropositive. This sample comprised CD4+ T cells sorted from PBMCs after roughly 18-hour stimulation, obtained from a patient who received antiretroviral therapy. The chain is built from TRBV30 and TRBJ1-2; no clear D. In nucleotides, the CDR3 is TGTGCCTGGAGGGTCCAGCAGTTCTATGGCTACACCTTC. It codes for CAWRVQQFYGYTF.